Only one count was recorded for the clone carrying this TCR beta chain. The data were obtained in a study of Ad26.COV2.S vaccination and SARS-CoV-2 variants. Germline V CDR1 and CDR2: LNHDA, SQIVND (reference sequence). The germline V and J ends were trimmed by 10 bases and 0 bases, with 12 bases remaining between them. This CDR3 is 14 amino acids long. Profiling relied on immunoSEQ multiplex PCR, and the TCRdb table lists in-frame clones only, not all of them. The table lists 360,000 or so clones, about 88% of them singletons. Noted treatment: about 20 received Ad26.COV2.S at low or high dose, single or two shots; about 5 received placebo; per-sample allocation not given. Material that was analyzed had been drawn on day 63 after the first vaccine or placebo injection.

This chain joins TRBV19 and TRBJ2-2; D may be TRBD2 (6 bases). The source material was peripheral blood, sampled in a trial of Ad26.COV2.S vaccine versus placebo. This clonotype was obtained from a person aged 18-65 years who received the Ad26.COV2.S COVID-19 vaccine or a placebo. CDR3 protein: CATRGTSNTGELFF. The CDR3, as DNA: TGTGCCACCCGCGGGACTTCGAACACCGGGGAGCTGTTTTTT.